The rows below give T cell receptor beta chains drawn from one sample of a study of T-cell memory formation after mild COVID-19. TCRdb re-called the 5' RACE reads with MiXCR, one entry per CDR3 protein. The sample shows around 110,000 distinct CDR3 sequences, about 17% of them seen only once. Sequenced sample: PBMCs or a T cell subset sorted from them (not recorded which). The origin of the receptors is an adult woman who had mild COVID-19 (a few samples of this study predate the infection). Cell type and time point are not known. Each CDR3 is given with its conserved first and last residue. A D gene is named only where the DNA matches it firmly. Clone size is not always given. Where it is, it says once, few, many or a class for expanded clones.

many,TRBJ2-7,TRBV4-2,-,TGTGCCAGCAGCCAAGATCTAGGAGGGGGCATCTACGAGCAGTACTTC,CASSQDLGGGIYEQYF
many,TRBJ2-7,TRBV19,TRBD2,TGTGCCAGTAGTTGGACTAGCGGATCCTACGAGCAGTACTTC,CASSWTSGSYEQYF
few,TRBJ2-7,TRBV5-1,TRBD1,TGCGCCAGCAGCGCCGGAGGACAGGGGAGCTACGAGCAGTACTTC,CASSAGGQGSYEQYF
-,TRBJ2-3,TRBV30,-,TGTGCCTGGAGTGTACTCCTGACTACAACCGATACGCAGTATTTT,CAWSVLLTTTDTQYF
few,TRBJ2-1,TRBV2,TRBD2,TGTGCCAGCAGTGAAGTGGCTAGCGGGAGCAATGAGCAGTTCTTC,CASSEVASGSNEQFF
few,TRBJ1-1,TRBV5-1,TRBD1,TGCGCCAGCAGCACGGGACAGGGTGACACTGAAGCTTTCTTT,CASSTGQGDTEAFF
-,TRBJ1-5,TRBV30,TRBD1,TGTGCCTGGGATCACGCAGGGGGTCCCCAGCCCCAGCATTTT,CAWDHAGGPQPQHF
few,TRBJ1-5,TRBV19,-,TGTGCCAGTAGTATAGCCAGGGAATATCAGCCCCAGCATTTT,CASSIAREYQPQHF
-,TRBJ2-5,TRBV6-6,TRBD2,TGTGCCAGCAGCCCCTGGGCGGGGGGACAAGAGACCCAGTACTTC,CASSPWAGGQETQYF
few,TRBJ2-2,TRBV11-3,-,TGTGCCAGCAGCTATCGGGACTCTCCGAACACCGGGGAGCTGTTTTTT,CASSYRDSPNTGELFF
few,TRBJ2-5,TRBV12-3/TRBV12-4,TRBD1,TGTGCCAGCAGTTTAGCGCAGGGGGCGCCTTTGGAGACCCAGTACTTC,CASSLAQGAPLETQYF
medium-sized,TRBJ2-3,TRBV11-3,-,TGTGCCAGCAGCTCCAATGGCAGCCCGGATACGCAGTATTTT,CASSSNGSPDTQYF
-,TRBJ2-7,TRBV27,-,TGTGCCAGCAGTTTATCGCGCACGACCTACGAGCAGTACTTC,CASSLSRTTYEQYF
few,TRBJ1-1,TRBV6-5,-,TGTGCCAGCAGGGGGCTGATGAACACTGAAGCTTTCTTT,CASRGLMNTEAFF
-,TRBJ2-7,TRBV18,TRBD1,TGTGCCAGCTCACAGTATAGACCGGGACAGGGGGCCTACGAGCAGTACTTC,CASSQYRPGQGAYEQYF
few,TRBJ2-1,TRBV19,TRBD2,TGTGCCAGTACAGGGACTAGTAGCAATGAGCAGTTCTTC,CASTGTSSNEQFF
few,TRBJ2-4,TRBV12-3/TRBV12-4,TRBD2,TGTGCCAGCAGTTTAGACGTGGGCGGGGGTATGGGAGCCAAAAACATTCAGTACTTC,CASSLDVGGGMGAKNIQYF
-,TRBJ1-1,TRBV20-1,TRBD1,TGCAGTGCTAGCCTGGGACAGGCTGGCGCTGAAGCTTTCTTT,CSASLGQAGAEAFF
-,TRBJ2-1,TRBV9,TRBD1,TGTGCCAGCAGCCCTCCTCCGGGACAGGGCAATGAGCAGTTCTTC,CASSPPPGQGNEQFF
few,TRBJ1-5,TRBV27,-,TGTGCCAGCAGTCTCACATCCTCGCCTCAGCCCCAGCATTTT,CASSLTSSPQPQHF
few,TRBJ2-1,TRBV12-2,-,TGTGCAAGTCGCTTAGGGGTTCACAATGAGCAGTTCTTC,CASRLGVHNEQFF
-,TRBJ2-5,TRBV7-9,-,TGTGCCAGCAGCTTAGTCCGGTACCAAGAGACCCAGTACTTC,CASSLVRYQETQYF